The TCR beta chain under discussion was sequenced for a study of cytomegalovirus exposure and HLA in healthy donors. Study-level findings and limits: Sequencing depth roughly uniform across donors was assumed in presence/absence analyses.

The PCR employed 60 Vbeta primers together with 13 Jbeta primers. Authors' data handling: Later reanalysis found around 84 million unique TCR beta chains, roughly 9.9 million of them shared. The method was immunoSEQ multiplex PCR; TCRdb's version includes in-frame clones alone and lacks a portion of them. From that table come the V and J calls and clone size; the DNA was used to work out D and trimming. Of approximately 120,000 clones listed, 74% were seen once; the top ten hold around 2%. Regarding this clone: Its antigen is currently unknown.

The CDR3 consists of 14 residues. Germline V lookup: CDR1 LNHNV, CDR2 YYDKDF (reference sequence). V shed 7 bases, J shed 2 bases, and the junction held 6 bases outside the gene matches. Specimen: PBMCs. This chain joins TRBV15 and TRBJ2-3, with TRBD1 matching over 7 bases. The receptor was derived from a human donor in good health. The CDR3 coding sequence is TGTGCCACCAATGACAGGGTTTCCACAGATACGCAGTATTTT. Protein: CATNDRVSTDTQYF.